The TCR beta chain described here comes from a study of shared clonotypes between healthy human individuals. Study findings and constraints: What naive subsets generally showed was a larger estimated richness than memory subsets showed.

Regarding this clone: What it recognizes is unknown.

V lost 6 bases, J lost 7 bases, and 19 bases lay in between. The CDR3 extends over 14 amino acids. The germline V gene encodes CDR1 SQVTM and CDR2 ANQGSEA. CD45RA+ naive and CD45RA-negative memory subsets were separated from CD4+ cells. Sequencing was performed with immunoSEQ multiplex PCR; in TCRdb, only in-frame clones are kept and a portion is missing. The table records 2,500,000 or so clones, around 92% of them present only once. The material sequenced was naive CD4+ T cells from PBMCs. Subset denoted: CD45RA+ positively selected. The sequence was obtained from a man between 18 and 29 years old in good health. Some clones in this sample may be carry-over from other donors' samples. V gene TRBV29-1 combines with J gene TRBJ2-1; D remains unclear. CDR3 sequence reads: CSVILGGFSNEQFF. CDR3 coding DNA: TGCAGCGTGATATTGGGTGGTTTTAGTAATGAGCAGTTCTTC.